This T cell receptor (beta chain) was documented in a study of shared clonotypes between healthy human individuals. General study findings and limits: Researchers sampled only blood; tissue repertoires likely differ.

Caucasian adults living in Nashville, Tennessee, provided all samples. From germline, CDR1 is SGHRS and CDR2 YFSETQ. CDR3 size: 14 residues. V was trimmed by 5 bases and J by 0 bases, leaving 12 bases between them. Turning to this clone: As yet, its antigen is unknown.

Some clones are missing from TCRdb's copy, which holds only in-frame ones; the method was immunoSEQ multiplex PCR. Among roughly 1,100,000 clones listed, about 74% were seen once. Material for sequencing was memory CD4+ T cells sorted from blood. Noted subset: CD45RA-negative fraction. The origin of this receptor is a young man in good health. This chain connects TRBV5-1 to TRBJ2-7; D may be TRBD1 (6 bases). The CDR3 nucleotides read TGCGCCAGCAGGAGGCAGGGGAGCTCCTACGAGCAGTACTTC. This codes for CASRRQGSSYEQYF. The whole variable domain, filled in from reference TRBV5-1 and TRBJ2-7, reads KAGVTQTPRYLIKTRGQQVTLSCSPISGHRSVSWYQQTPGQGLQFLFEYFSETQRNKGNFPGRFSGRQFSNSRSEMNVSTLELGDSALYLCASRRQGSSYEQYFGPGTRLTVT.